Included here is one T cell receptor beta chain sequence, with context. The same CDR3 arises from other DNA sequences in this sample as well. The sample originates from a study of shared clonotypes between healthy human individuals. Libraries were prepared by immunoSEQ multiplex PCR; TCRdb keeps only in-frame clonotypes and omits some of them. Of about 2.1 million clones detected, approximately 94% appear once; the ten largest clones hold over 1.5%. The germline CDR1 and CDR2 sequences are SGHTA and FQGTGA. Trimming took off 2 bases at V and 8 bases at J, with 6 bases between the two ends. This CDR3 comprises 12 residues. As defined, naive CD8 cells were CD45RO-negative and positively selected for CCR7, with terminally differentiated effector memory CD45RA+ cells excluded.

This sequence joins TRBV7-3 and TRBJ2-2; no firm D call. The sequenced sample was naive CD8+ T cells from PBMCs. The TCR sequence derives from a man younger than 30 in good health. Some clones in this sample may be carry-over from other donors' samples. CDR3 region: CASSLGSGELFF. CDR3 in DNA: TGTGCCAGCAGCTTAGGGTCGGGGGAGCTGTTTTTT.